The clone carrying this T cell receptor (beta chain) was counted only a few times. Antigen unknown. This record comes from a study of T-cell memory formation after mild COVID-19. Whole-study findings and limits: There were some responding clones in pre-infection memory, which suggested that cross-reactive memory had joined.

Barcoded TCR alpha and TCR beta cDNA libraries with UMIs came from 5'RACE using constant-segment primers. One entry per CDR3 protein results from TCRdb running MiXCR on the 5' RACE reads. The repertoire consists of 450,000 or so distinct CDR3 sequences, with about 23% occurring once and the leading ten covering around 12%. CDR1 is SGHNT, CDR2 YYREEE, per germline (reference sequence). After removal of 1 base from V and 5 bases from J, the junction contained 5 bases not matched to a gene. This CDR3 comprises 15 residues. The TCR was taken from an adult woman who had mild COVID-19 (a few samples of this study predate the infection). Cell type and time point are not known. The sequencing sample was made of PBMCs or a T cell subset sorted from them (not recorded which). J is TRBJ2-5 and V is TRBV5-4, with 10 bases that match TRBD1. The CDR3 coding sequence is TGTGCCAGCAGCTTGAGGACAGGGGGTTTGGAGACCCAGTACTTC. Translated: CASSLRTGGLETQYF.